These 9 T cell receptor beta chains were all obtained from the same sample, sequenced in a study of technical replicates of blood from several donors. Only in-frame clones appear in the TCRdb table, and some are missing; sequencing was by immunoSEQ multiplex PCR. The table lists 55,000 to 80,000 clones, approximately 97% of them singletons. The sample comprised T cells isolated from PBMCs. The source is a human donor in good health.

The chain links TRBV10-3 to TRBJ2-7; 10 positions match TRBD1. The trim removed 5 bases at V and 5 bases at J, leaving 3 bases unmatched. The CDR3 is 13 residues long. CDR1 ENHRY and CDR2 SYGVKD come from the germline V gene. The CDR3 loop is CAISLTGGNEQYF. As DNA, the CDR3 is TGTGCCATCAGTCTGACAGGGGGCAACGAGCAGTACTTC.

This sequence joins TRBV7-8 and TRBJ2-7; D may be TRBD1 (6 bases). The germline CDR1 and CDR2 sequences are SGHVS and FQNEAQ. Between the trimmed V and J ends, which lost 5 bases and 3 bases, there was a span of 11 bases. This CDR3 has 13 amino acids. The CDR3 is CASSITGSYEQYF. DNA for the CDR3: TGTGCCAGCAGCATAACAGGGAGCTACGAGCAGTACTTC.

The V gene is TRBV2, the J gene TRBJ1-1; perhaps TRBD1 as D (5 bases). The V and J ends lost 3 bases and 2 bases respectively, with 7 bases between them. Germline V gene data show CDR1 as SNHLY and CDR2 as FYNNEI. This CDR3 region has 13 residues. The CDR3 loop is CASSETVNTEAFF. The CDR3 DNA is TGTGCCAGCAGTGAGACAGTAAACACTGAAGCTTTCTTT.

The chain employs TRBV27 and TRBJ1-5; the D is unclear. This CDR3 spans 13 amino acids. The V end was cut by 2 bases, the J end by 6 bases, with 8 bases between. Germline V gene sequence: CDR1 MNHEY, CDR2 SMNVEV (reference sequence). The CDR3, as DNA: TGTGCCAGCAGTTTAGCCCCACTTCAGCCCCAGCATTTT. Its translation: CASSLAPLQPQHF.

This rearrangement joins TRBV5-1 to TRBJ2-7; 9 bases map to TRBD1. This CDR3 region has 15 residues. V was clipped by 1 base and J by 2 bases; unmatched bases: 4. From germline, CDR1 is SGHRS and CDR2 YFSETQ. CDR3 loop: CASSLSGTGPYEQYF. The CDR3, as DNA: TGCGCCAGCAGCTTGTCCGGGACAGGGCCCTACGAGCAGTACTTC.

The chain has TRBV7-9 and TRBJ2-7, with 9 bases that match TRBD1. J lost 6 bases, V lost 5 bases, and 11 bases had no gene match. Germline assignment: CDR1 SEHNR and CDR2 FQNEAQ (reference sequence). The CDR3 is made up of 15 amino acids. This chain's CDR3 is CASSAAGTGSPEQYF. DNA of the CDR3: TGTGCCAGCAGCGCCGCCGGGACAGGGAGTCCCGAGCAGTACTTC.

This clone has a handful of counts. The chain employs TRBV4-2 and TRBJ1-3, with D perhaps matching TRBD1 (5 bases). From germline, CDR1 is LGHNA and CDR2 YNFKEQ. Trimming removed 3 bases from V and 3 bases from J, with 18 bases in between. This CDR3 has 17 amino acids. CDR3 nucleotides: TGTGCCAGCAGCCAGGCCGCGGGGCAACAAGGTGGAAACACCATATATTTT. Encoded protein: CASSQAAGQQGGNTIYF.

This chain links TRBV4-1 with TRBJ2-7, with D perhaps matching TRBD2 (6 bases). V gave up 1 base and J gave up 7 bases, with 20 bases separating them. The CDR3 spans 16 residues. CDR1 is MGHRA, CDR2 YSYEKL, per germline. CDR3 sequence reads: CASSQGPSPGLEEQYF. The CDR3 nucleotides are TGCGCCAGCAGCCAAGGCCCAAGTCCGGGACTCGAGGAGCAGTACTTC.

The chain uses TRBV7-3 and TRBJ2-6, with a tentative D call TRBD1 (6 bases). The CDR3 is made up of 18 amino acids. Trimming cost V 5 bases and J 0 bases, with 17 bases left between them. From germline, CDR1 is SGHTA and CDR2 FQGTGA. CDR3 region: CASSGGQIIPSGANVLTF. In nucleotides, the CDR3 is TGTGCCAGCAGCGGAGGACAGATAATCCCCTCTGGGGCCAACGTCCTGACTTTC.